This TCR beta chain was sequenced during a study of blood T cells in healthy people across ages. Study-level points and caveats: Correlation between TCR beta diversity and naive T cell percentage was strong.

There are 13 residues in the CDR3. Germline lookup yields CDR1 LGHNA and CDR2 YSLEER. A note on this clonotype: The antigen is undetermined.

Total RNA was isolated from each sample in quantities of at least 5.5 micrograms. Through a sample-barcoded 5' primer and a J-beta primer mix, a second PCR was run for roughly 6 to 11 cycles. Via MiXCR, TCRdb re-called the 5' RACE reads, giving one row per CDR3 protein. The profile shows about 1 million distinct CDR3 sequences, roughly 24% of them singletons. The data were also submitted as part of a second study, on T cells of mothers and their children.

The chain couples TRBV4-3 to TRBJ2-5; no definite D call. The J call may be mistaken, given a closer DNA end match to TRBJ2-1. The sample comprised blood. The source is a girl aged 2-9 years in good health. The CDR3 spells CASSQDAVDEQFF. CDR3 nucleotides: TGCGCCAGCAGCCAAGATGCCGTCGATGAGCAGTTCTTC.